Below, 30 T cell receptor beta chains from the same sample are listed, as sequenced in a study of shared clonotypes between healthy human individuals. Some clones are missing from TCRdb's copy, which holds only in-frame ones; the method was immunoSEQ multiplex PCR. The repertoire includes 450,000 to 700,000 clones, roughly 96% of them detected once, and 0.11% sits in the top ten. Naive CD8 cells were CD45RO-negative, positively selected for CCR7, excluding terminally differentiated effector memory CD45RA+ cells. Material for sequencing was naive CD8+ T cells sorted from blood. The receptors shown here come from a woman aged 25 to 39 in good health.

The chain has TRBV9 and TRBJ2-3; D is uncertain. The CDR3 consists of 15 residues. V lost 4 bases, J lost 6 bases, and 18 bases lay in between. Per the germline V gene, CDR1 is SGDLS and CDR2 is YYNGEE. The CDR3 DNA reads TGTGCCAGCAGCCCCGTGCGCTCAGAGGCGGATACGCAGTATTTT. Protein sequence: CASSPVRSEADTQYF. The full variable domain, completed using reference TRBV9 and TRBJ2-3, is DSGVTQTPKHLITATGQRVTLRCSPRSGDLSVYWYQQSLDQGLQFLIQYYNGEERAKGNILERFSAQQFPDLHSELNLSSLELGDSALYFCASSPVRSEADTQYFGPGTRLTVL.

The CDR3 nucleotides read TGCAGTGCTAAGATCGGAAACACCATATATTTT. It specifies CSAKIGNTIYF. V usage is TRBV20-1 and J usage is TRBJ1-3; D is unresolved. Germline lookup yields CDR1 DFQATT and CDR2 SNEGSKA (reference sequence). This CDR3 region has 11 residues. Trimming left V 4 bases short and J 4 bases short, with 5 bases between.

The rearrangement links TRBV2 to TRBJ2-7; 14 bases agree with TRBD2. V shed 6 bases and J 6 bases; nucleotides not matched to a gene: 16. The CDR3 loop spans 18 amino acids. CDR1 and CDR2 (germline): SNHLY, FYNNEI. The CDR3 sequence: CASRPRGTSGSGVSEQYF. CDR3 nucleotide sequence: TGTGCCAGCAGGCCCCGAGGGACTAGCGGGAGTGGTGTCAGCGAGCAGTACTTC.

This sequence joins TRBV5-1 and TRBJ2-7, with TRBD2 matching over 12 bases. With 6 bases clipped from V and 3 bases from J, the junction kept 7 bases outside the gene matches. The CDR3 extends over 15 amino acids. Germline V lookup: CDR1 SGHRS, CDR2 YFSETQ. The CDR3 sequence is CASKTSGGGIYEQYF. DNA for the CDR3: TGCGCCAGCAAGACTAGCGGGGGAGGTATCTACGAGCAGTACTTC. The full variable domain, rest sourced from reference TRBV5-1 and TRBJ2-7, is KAGVTQTPRYLIKTRGQQVTLSCSPISGHRSVSWYQQTPGQGLQFLFEYFSETQRNKGNFPGRFSGRQFSNSRSEMNVSTLELGDSALYLCASKTSGGGIYEQYFGPGTRLTVT.

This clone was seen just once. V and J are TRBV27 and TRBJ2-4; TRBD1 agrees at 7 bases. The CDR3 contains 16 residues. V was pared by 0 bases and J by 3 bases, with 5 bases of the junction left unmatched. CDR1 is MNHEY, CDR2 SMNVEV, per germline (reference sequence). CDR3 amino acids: CASSLSPGTDKNIQYF. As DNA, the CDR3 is TGTGCCAGCAGTTTATCCCCCGGGACAGACAAAAACATTCAGTACTTC.

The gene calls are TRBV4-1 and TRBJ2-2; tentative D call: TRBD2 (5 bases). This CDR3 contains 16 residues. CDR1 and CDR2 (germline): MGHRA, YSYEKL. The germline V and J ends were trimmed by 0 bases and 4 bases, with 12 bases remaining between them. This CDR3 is CASSQESGPSTGELFF. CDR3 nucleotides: TGCGCCAGCAGCCAAGAGAGCGGTCCGTCCACCGGGGAGCTGTTTTTT.

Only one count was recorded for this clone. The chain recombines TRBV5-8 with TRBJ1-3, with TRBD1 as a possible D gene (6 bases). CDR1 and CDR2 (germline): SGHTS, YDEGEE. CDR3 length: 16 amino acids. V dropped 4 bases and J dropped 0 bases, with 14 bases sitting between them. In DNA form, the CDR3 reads TGTGCCAGCAGCGGAGGGGGGTTGGTCTCTGGAAACACCATATATTTT. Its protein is CASSGGGLVSGNTIYF.

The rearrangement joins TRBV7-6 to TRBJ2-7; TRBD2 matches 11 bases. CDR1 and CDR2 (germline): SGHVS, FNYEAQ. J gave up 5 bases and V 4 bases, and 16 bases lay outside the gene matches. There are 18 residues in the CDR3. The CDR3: CASSYRDTLAGAINEQYF. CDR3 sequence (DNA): TGTGCCAGCAGCTACCGGGACACACTAGCGGGAGCGATCAACGAGCAGTACTTC. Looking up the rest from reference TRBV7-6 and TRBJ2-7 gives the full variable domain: GAGVSQSPRYKVTKRGQDVALRCDPISGHVSLYWYRQALGQGPEFLTYFNYEAQQDKSGLPNDRFSAERPEGSISTLTIQRTEQRDSAMYRCASSYRDTLAGAINEQYFGPGTRLTVT.

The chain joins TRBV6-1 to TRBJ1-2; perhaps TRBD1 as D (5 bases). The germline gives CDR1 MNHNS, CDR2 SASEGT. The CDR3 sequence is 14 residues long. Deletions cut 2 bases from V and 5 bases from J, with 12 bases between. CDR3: CASSEIGGGYGYTF. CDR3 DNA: TGTGCCAGCAGTGAAATCGGGGGGGGATATGGCTACACCTTC.

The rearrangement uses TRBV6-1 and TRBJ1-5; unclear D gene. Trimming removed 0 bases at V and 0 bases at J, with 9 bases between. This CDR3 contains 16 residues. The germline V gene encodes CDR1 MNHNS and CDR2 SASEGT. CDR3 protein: CASSEALQYSNQPQHF. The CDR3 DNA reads TGTGCCAGCAGTGAAGCGTTACAGTATAGCAATCAGCCCCAGCATTTT.

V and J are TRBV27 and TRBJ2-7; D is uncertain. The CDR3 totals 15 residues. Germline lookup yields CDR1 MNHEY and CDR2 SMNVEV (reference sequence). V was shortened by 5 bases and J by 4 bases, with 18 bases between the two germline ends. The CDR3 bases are TGTGCCAGCAGTCATGCGGCGGATCCCTCGTACGAGCAGTACTTC. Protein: CASSHAADPSYEQYF.

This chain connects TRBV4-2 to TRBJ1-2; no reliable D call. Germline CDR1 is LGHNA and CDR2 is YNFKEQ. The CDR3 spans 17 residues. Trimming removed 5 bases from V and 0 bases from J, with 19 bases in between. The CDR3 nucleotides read TGTGCCAGCAGCTCCTCAACCACGGACTCTGCTAACTATGGCTACACCTTC. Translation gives CASSSSTTDSANYGYTF.

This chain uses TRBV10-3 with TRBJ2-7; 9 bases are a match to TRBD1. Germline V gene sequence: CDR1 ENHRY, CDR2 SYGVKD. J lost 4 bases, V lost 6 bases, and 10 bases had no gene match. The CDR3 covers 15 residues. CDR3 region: CAISMGDREKYEQYF. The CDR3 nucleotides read TGTGCCATCAGCATGGGGGACAGGGAAAAGTACGAGCAGTACTTC.

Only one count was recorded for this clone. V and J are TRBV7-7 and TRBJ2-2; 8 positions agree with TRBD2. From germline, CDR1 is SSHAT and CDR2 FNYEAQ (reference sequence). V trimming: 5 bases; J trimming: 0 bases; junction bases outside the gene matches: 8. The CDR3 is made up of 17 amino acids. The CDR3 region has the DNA TGTGCCAGCAGCCTCAATCAAGCGGGAGCGAACACCGGGGAGCTGTTTTTT. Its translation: CASSLNQAGANTGELFF. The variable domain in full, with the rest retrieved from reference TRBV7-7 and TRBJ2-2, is GAGVSQSPRYKVTKRGQDVTLRCDPISSHATLYWYQQALGQGPEFLTYFNYEAQPDKSGLPSDRFSAERPEGSISTLTIQRTEQRDSAMYRCASSLNQAGANTGELFFGEGSRLTVL.

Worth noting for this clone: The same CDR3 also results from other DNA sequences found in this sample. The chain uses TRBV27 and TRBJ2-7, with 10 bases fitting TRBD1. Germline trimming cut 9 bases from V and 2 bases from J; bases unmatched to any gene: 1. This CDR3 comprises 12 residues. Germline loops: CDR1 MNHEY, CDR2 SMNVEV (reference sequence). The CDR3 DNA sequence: TGTGCCAGTGGGACAGGGGCCTACGAGCAGTACTTC. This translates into CASGTGAYEQYF.

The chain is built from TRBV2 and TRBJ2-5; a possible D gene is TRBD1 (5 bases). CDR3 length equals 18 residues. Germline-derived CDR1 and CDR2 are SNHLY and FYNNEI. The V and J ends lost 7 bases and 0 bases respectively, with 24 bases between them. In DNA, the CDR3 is TGTGCCAGCACCCGAACGAAGGAAACAGGCGAGTACCAAGAGACCCAGTACTTC. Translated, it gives CASTRTKETGEYQETQYF.

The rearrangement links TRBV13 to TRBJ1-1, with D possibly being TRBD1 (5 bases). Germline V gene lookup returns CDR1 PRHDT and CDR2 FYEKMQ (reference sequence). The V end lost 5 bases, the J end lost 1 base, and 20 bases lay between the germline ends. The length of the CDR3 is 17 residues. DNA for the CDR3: TGTGCCAGCAGCCCCAGCCTGCAGGGTTTCGGGAACACTGAAGCTTTCTTT. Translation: CASSPSLQGFGNTEAFF.

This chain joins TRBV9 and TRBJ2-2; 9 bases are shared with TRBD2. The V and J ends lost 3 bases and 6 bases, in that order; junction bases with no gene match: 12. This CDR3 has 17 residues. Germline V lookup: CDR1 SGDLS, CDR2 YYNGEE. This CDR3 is CASSAPFGLAGAGELFF. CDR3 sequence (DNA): TGTGCCAGCAGCGCACCCTTCGGGTTAGCGGGAGCCGGGGAGCTGTTTTTT.

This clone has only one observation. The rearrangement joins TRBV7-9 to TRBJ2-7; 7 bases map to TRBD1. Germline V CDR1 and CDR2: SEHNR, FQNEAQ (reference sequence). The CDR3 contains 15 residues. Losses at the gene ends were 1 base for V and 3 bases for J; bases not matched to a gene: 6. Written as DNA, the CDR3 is TGTGCCAGCAGCTTAGGCGACAGGGTCAGCTACGAGCAGTACTTC. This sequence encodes CASSLGDRVSYEQYF.

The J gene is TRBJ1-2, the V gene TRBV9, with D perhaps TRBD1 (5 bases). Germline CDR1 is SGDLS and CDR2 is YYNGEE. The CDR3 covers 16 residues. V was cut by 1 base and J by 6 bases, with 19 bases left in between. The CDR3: CASSVRDGLLTDGYTF. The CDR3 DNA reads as TGTGCCAGCAGCGTAAGGGACGGGCTCCTGACTGATGGCTACACCTTC.

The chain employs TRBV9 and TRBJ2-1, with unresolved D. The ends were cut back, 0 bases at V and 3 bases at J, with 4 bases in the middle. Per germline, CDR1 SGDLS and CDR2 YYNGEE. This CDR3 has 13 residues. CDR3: CASSVGHYNEQFF. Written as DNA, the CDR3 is TGTGCCAGCAGCGTAGGACACTACAATGAGCAGTTCTTC.

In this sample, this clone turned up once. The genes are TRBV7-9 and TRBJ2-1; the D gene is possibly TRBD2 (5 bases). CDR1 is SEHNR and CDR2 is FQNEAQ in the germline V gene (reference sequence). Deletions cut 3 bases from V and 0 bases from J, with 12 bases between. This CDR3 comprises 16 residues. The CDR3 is CASSFLQRSSYNEQFF. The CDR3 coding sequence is TGTGCCAGCAGCTTTCTTCAGCGGAGCTCCTACAATGAGCAGTTCTTC.

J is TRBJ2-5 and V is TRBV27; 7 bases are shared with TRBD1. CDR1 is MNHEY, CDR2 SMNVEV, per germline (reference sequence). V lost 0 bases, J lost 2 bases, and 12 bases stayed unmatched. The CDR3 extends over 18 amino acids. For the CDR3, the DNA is TGTGCCAGCAGTTTATCGGCCGGGACAGCGGTCGGACAAGAGACCCAGTACTTC. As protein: CASSLSAGTAVGQETQYF.

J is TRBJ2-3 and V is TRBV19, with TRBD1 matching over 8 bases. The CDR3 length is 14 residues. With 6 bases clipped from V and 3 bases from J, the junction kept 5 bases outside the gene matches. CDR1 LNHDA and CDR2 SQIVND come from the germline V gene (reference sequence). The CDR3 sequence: CASRRTGLTDTQYF. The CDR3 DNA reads TGTGCCAGTAGAAGGACAGGGCTGACAGATACGCAGTATTTT.

CDR3 DNA: TGTGCCAGCAGCCCCCTACGGGCGGGAGGTTCCTTAGCCAAAAACATTCAGTACTTC. Protein sequence: CASSPLRAGGSLAKNIQYF. J is TRBJ2-4 and V is TRBV7-9; TRBD2 matches 8 bases. The CDR3 contains 19 residues. J gave up 0 bases and V 5 bases, and 15 bases lay outside the gene matches. The germline CDR1 and CDR2 sequences are SEHNR and FQNEAQ (reference sequence).

The CDR3 DNA sequence: TGTGCCAGCAGTTTCGAGGACAGGGGATACGAGCAGTACTTC. Translated: CASSFEDRGYEQYF. The gene calls are TRBV27 and TRBJ2-7; 9 bases are a match to TRBD1. V dropped 3 bases and J dropped 4; count of bases not matched to a gene: 4. Per the germline V gene, CDR1 is MNHEY and CDR2 is SMNVEV (reference sequence). The CDR3 extends over 14 amino acids.

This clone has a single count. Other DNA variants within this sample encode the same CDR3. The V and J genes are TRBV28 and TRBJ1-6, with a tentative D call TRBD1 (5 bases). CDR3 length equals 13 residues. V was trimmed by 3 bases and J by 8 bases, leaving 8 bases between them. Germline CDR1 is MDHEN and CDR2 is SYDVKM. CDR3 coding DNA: TGTGCCAGCAGTTTGCGGGGGGATTCACCCCTCCACTTT. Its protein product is CASSLRGDSPLHF.

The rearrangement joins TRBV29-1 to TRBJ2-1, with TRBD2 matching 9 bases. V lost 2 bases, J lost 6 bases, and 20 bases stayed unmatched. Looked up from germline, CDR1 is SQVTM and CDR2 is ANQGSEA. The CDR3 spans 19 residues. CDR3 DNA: TGCAGCGTTGAACCCGGGTCCTACTCCGGGACTAGCTCTTTCAATGAGCAGTTCTTC. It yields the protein CSVEPGSYSGTSSFNEQFF.

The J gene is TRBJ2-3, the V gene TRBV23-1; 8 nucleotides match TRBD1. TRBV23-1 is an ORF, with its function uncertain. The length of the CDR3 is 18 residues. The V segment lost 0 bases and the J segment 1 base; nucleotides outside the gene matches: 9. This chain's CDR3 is CASSQSPDRARCTDTQYF. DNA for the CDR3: TGCGCCAGCAGTCAATCACCGGACAGGGCTCGCTGCACAGATACGCAGTATTTT.

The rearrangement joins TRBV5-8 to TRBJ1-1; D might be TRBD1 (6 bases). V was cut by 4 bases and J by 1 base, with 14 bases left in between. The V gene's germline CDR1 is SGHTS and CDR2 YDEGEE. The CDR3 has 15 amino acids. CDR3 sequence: CASSASGTQNTEAFF. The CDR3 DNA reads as TGTGCCAGCAGCGCTTCCGGGACACAGAACACTGAAGCTTTCTTT.